These T cell receptor beta chains were read from a single sample in a study of T-cell memory formation after mild COVID-19. TCRdb redid the calling of the 5' RACE reads with MiXCR, one entry per CDR3 protein. The profile shows about 57,000 distinct CDR3 sequences, 10% to 15% of them singletons. The material sequenced was PBMCs or a T cell subset sorted from them (not recorded which). These receptors were obtained from a man aged 18 to 30 who had mild COVID-19 (a few samples of this study predate the infection). Cell type and time point are not known. Both conserved end residues are part of each CDR3. Fields, in order: V gene, D gene, J gene, clone size, CDR3 protein, CDR3 DNA. The D gene is left open where the match is weak. The size field is filled for only some rows; it gives once, few, many or a size class.

V: TRBV7-9
D: NA
J: TRBJ1-1
size: few
CDR3: CASSLPILNWVPEAFF
DNA: TGTGCCAGCAGCTTACCCATTCTTAATTGGGTACCTGAAGCTTTCTTT

V: TRBV2
D: NA
J: TRBJ2-5
size: few
CDR3: CASSATEETQYF
DNA: TGTGCCAGCAGCGCGACAGAAGAGACCCAGTACTTC

V: TRBV20-1
D: NA
J: TRBJ2-3
size: many
CDR3: CSARDHLASSAGPYF
DNA: TGCAGTGCTAGAGATCACCTAGCGTCCTCAGCCGGTCCGTATTTT

V: TRBV15
D: NA
J: TRBJ2-6
size: once
CDR3: CATSRDEASGANVLTF
DNA: TGTGCCACCAGCAGAGATGAGGCCTCTGGGGCCAACGTCCTGACTTTC

V: TRBV7-2
D: TRBD2
J: TRBJ2-7
size: few
CDR3: CASSLSGGHSYEQYF
DNA: TGTGCCAGCAGCCTGAGCGGGGGACACTCCTACGAGCAGTACTTC

V: TRBV27
D: NA
J: TRBJ2-2
size: medium-sized
CDR3: CATGSANTGELFF
DNA: TGTGCCACTGGGTCGGCCAACACCGGGGAGCTGTTTTTT

V: TRBV28
D: NA
J: TRBJ1-6
size: few
CDR3: CASRPFDGEIKPLHF
DNA: TGTGCCAGCAGGCCTTTCGACGGGGAGATTAAACCCCTCCACTTT

V: TRBV11-2
D: TRBD1
J: TRBJ2-3
size: many
CDR3: CASSLEGGLKVDTQYF
DNA: TGTGCCAGCAGCTTAGAAGGGGGCCTCAAGGTGGATACGCAGTATTTT

V: TRBV4-1
D: NA
J: TRBJ1-1
size: many
CDR3: CASSQVAGRAFF
DNA: TGCGCCAGCAGCCAAGTGGCAGGGAGGGCTTTCTTT

V: TRBV20-1
D: NA
J: TRBJ2-5
size: few
CDR3: CSASEWASGQETQYF
DNA: TGCAGTGCTAGTGAATGGGCCTCGGGGCAAGAGACCCAGTACTTC

V: TRBV6-2/TRBV6-3
D: NA
J: TRBJ2-7
size: few
CDR3: CASSAGTVTYEQYF
DNA: TGTGCCAGCAGTGCCGGGACGGTTACCTACGAGCAGTACTTC

V: TRBV24-1
D: NA
J: TRBJ2-5
size: many
CDR3: CATSDYSRGTQYF
DNA: TGTGCCACCAGTGACTACTCCCGCGGGACCCAGTACTTC

V: TRBV7-6
D: TRBD2
J: TRBJ2-1
size: many
CDR3: CASSLTAGAPYSYNEQFF
DNA: TGTGCCAGCAGCTTAACAGCGGGGGCCCCCTACTCCTACAATGAGCAGTTCTTC

V: TRBV9
D: TRBD1
J: TRBJ1-1
size: few
CDR3: CASSVGTGGITEAFF
DNA: TGTGCCAGCAGCGTAGGGACAGGGGGCATCACTGAAGCTTTCTTT

V: TRBV20-1
D: TRBD1
J: TRBJ1-2
size: NA
CDR3: CSAWRTGTYGYTF
DNA: TGCAGTGCCTGGCGGACAGGGACCTATGGCTACACCTTC

V: TRBV2
D: NA
J: TRBJ2-3
size: NA
CDR3: CATTRGSTDTQYF
DNA: TGTGCCACCACCCGGGGTAGCACAGATACGCAGTATTTT

V: TRBV7-9
D: NA
J: TRBJ2-7
size: few
CDR3: CASSLPGSSVEQYF
DNA: TGTGCCAGCAGCTTACCCGGGAGCTCGGTCGAGCAGTACTTC

V: TRBV6-2/TRBV6-3
D: TRBD2
J: TRBJ2-1
size: NA
CDR3: CASAGTSGGYNEQFF
DNA: TGTGCCAGCGCTGGGACTAGCGGGGGGTACAATGAGCAGTTCTTC

V: TRBV5-6
D: NA
J: TRBJ1-1
size: few
CDR3: CASSFSWRGKNTEAFF
DNA: TGTGCCAGCAGCTTTTCCTGGAGGGGGAAGAACACTGAAGCTTTCTTT

V: TRBV20-1
D: TRBD1
J: TRBJ2-7
size: many
CDR3: CSASALRDRVTYEQYF
DNA: TGCAGTGCTTCCGCCCTCCGGGACAGGGTCACCTACGAGCAGTACTTC

V: TRBV3-1
D: NA
J: TRBJ2-7
size: few
CDR3: CASSQEGGTYEQYF
DNA: TGTGCCAGCAGCCAAGAAGGGGGGACCTACGAGCAGTACTTC

V: TRBV28
D: TRBD2
J: TRBJ2-1
size: NA
CDR3: CASSPRLAGAGHEQFF
DNA: TGTGCCAGCAGCCCCAGACTAGCGGGGGCCGGGCATGAGCAGTTCTTC

V: TRBV20-1
D: NA
J: TRBJ2-3
size: few
CDR3: CSARRTTAPDTQYF
DNA: TGCAGTGCTCGCAGGACTACGGCCCCAGATACGCAGTATTTT

V: TRBV11-2
D: NA
J: TRBJ1-2
size: many
CDR3: CASSLIQWGANYGYTF
DNA: TGTGCCAGCAGCTTAATTCAATGGGGCGCTAACTATGGCTACACCTTC

V: TRBV6-5
D: TRBD1
J: TRBJ2-7
size: many
CDR3: CASRLRDRYSYEQYF
DNA: TGTGCCAGCAGACTCCGGGACAGGTACTCCTACGAGCAGTACTTC

V: TRBV10-3
D: NA
J: TRBJ1-1
size: NA
CDR3: CAISGTVNTEAFF
DNA: TGTGCCATCAGTGGGACGGTGAACACTGAAGCTTTCTTT

V: TRBV12-3/TRBV12-4
D: TRBD2
J: TRBJ2-7
size: few
CDR3: CASSTTDGLAGGYEQYF
DNA: TGTGCCAGCAGCACTACTGACGGGCTAGCGGGGGGTTACGAGCAGTACTTC

V: TRBV12-3/TRBV12-4
D: NA
J: TRBJ1-6
size: NA
CDR3: CASSLAYAAALHF
DNA: TGTGCCAGCAGTTTGGCGTATGCCGCAGCCCTCCACTTT

V: TRBV6-5
D: TRBD1
J: TRBJ2-2
size: few
CDR3: CASSPTGTGTGELFF
DNA: TGTGCCAGCAGTCCGACCGGGACAGGGACCGGGGAGCTGTTTTTT

V: TRBV6-5
D: NA
J: TRBJ1-2
size: few
CDR3: CASSYSSKNYGYTF
DNA: TGTGCCAGCAGTTACTCGTCCAAGAACTATGGCTACACCTTC

V: TRBV4-3
D: NA
J: TRBJ1-2
size: few
CDR3: CASSQNVGGGRLGYTF
DNA: TGCGCCAGCAGCCAGAACGTGGGGGGGGGCCGCTTGGGCTACACCTTC

V: TRBV3-1
D: TRBD2
J: TRBJ2-5
size: many
CDR3: CASSQGATSGGEETQYF
DNA: TGTGCCAGCAGCCAAGGTGCGACTAGCGGGGGAGAAGAGACCCAGTACTTC

V: TRBV20-1
D: NA
J: TRBJ2-7
size: few
CDR3: CSARRGYEQYF
DNA: TGCAGTGCTCGCAGGGGCTACGAGCAGTACTTC

V: TRBV5-5
D: NA
J: TRBJ2-1
size: NA
CDR3: CASSLLRAHEQFF
DNA: TGTGCCAGCAGCTTGCTCAGAGCCCATGAGCAGTTCTTC

V: TRBV24-1
D: TRBD1
J: TRBJ2-1
size: many
CDR3: CATSPGGFYNEQFF
DNA: TGTGCCACCAGTCCAGGGGGTTTCTACAATGAGCAGTTCTTC

V: TRBV5-1
D: NA
J: TRBJ2-6
size: many
CDR3: CASSPNSGANVLTF
DNA: TGCGCCAGCAGCCCTAACTCTGGGGCCAACGTCCTGACTTTC

V: TRBV12-3/TRBV12-4
D: NA
J: TRBJ2-3
size: few
CDR3: CAGRPSGTDTQYF
DNA: TGTGCCGGCAGGCCTAGCGGCACAGATACGCAGTATTTT

V: TRBV5-1
D: TRBD2
J: TRBJ2-5
size: few
CDR3: CASRRSVAGHGGETQYF
DNA: TGCGCCAGCAGGCGGTCAGTAGCGGGCCACGGGGGGGAGACCCAGTACTTC

V: TRBV27
D: TRBD1
J: TRBJ1-1
size: once
CDR3: CTSSLGTGANTEAFF
DNA: TGTACCAGCAGTTTAGGGACAGGAGCTAACACTGAAGCTTTCTTT

V: TRBV9
D: NA
J: TRBJ2-7
size: few
CDR3: CASSVAPVGSEQYF
DNA: TGTGCCAGCAGCGTAGCCCCCGTGGGGTCCGAGCAGTACTTC

V: TRBV7-2
D: NA
J: TRBJ2-7
size: NA
CDR3: CASTLGPGGGNEQYF
DNA: TGTGCCAGCACCCTTGGGCCCGGAGGTGGGAACGAGCAGTACTTC